The T cell receptor (beta chain) described here comes from a study of CD8 T cells in ankylosing spondylitis. TCRdb passed the 5' RACE reads through MiXCR, listing each CDR3 protein once. The sample has 340,000 or so distinct CDR3 sequences; 14% to 15% are singletons. With respect to this clonotype: Its matching antigen is unknown.

CDR1 KGHSH and CDR2 LQKENI come from the germline V gene. V lost 1 base to trimming and J lost 4 bases, with 7 bases between them. The CDR3 totals 14 residues. Study results and caveats: Reportedly, significant enrichment of disease-linked clones occurred in matched ankylosing spondylitis synovial fluid.

The chain is built from TRBV18 and TRBJ2-2; D ambiguous. Input material: blood, either unsorted or a sorted T cell fraction (not recorded which). This clonotype was obtained from a male donor with ankylosing spondylitis or in good health (not recorded which). CDR3 nucleotides: TGTGCCAGCTCACCACGGCGTATCACCGGGGAGCTGTTTTTT. Translated, it gives CASSPRRITGELFF. Full variable domain (outside the CDR3, taken from reference TRBV18 and TRBJ2-2): NAGVMQNPRHLVRRRGQEARLRCSPMKGHSHVYWYRQLPEEGLKFMVYLQKENIIDESGMPKERFSAEFPKEGPSILRIQQVVRGDSAAYFCASSPRRITGELFFGEGSRLTVL.